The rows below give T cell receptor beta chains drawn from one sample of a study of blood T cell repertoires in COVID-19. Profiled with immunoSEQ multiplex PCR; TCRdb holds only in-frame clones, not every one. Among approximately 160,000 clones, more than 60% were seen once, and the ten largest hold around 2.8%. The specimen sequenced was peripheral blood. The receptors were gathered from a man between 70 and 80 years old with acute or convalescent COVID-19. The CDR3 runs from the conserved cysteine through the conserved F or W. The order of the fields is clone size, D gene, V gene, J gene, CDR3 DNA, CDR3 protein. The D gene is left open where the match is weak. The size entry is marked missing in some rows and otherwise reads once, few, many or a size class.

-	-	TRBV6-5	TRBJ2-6	TGTGCCAGCAGTTGGAGACGGGACTCTGGGGCCAACGTCCTGACTTTC	CASSWRRDSGANVLTF
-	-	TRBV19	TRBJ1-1	TGTGCCAGTAGTATAGGCCCAGGGAACACTGAAGCTTTCTTT	CASSIGPGNTEAFF
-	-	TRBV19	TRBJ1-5	TGTGCCAGTAGTGAGGGACTGAGAAATCAGCCCCAGCATTTT	CASSEGLRNQPQHF
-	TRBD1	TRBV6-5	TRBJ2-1	TGTGCCAGCAGCCGGGACAGGGCGTCCAGAGAGCAGTTCTTC	CASSRDRASREQFF
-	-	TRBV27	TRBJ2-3	TGTGCCAGCAGTTTCCTAGCAGCGGACACAGATACGCAGTATTTT	CASSFLAADTDTQYF
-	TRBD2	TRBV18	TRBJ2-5	TGTGCCAGCTCCCTGATGGCGGGAGTAAAGTCAGAGACCCAGTACTTC	CASSLMAGVKSETQYF
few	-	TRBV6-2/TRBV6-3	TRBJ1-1	TGTGCCAGCAGTTACGGTACAGGGCCACGGGATTTGCGGGCTTTCTTT	CASSYGTGPRDLRAFF
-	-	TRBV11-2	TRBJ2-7	TGTGCCAGCAGTCAAGACAGGTTGTCAACCTACGAGCAGTACTTC	CASSQDRLSTYEQYF
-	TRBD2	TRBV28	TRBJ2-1	TGTGCCAGCGGTAAAAGACTAGCGAACTCCTACAATGAGCAGTTCTTC	CASGKRLANSYNEQFF
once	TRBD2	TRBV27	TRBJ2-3	TGTGCCAGCAGTTTGCTCGGAGCGGGAGGGCCGACAGATACGCAGTATTTT	CASSLLGAGGPTDTQYF
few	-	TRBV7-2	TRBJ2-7	TGTGCCAGCAGCAACGGGCAAGGAGGCTACGAGCAGTACTTC	CASSNGQGGYEQYF
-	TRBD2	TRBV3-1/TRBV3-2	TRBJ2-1	TGTGCCAGCAGCCAAGACCGACTCACTAGCGGGGTAAACTCCTACAATGAGCAGTTCTTC	CASSQDRLTSGVNSYNEQFF
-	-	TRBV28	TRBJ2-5	TGTGCCAGCAGTTTAGTCGCAGGGGGGGAGACCCAGTACTTC	CASSLVAGGETQYF
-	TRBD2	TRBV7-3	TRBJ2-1	TGTGCCAGCAGCCGAGGGGGTGGGGTAGCGGGAGACAATGAGCAGTTCTTC	CASSRGGGVAGDNEQFF